These 13 T cell receptor beta chains originate from one sample sequenced in a study of cytomegalovirus exposure and HLA in healthy donors. With 60 Vbeta and 13 Jbeta primers, the PCR was carried out. Profiling relied on immunoSEQ multiplex PCR, and the TCRdb table lists in-frame clones only, not all of them. The data contain some 110,000 clones, roughly three quarters of them singletons. The material sequenced was PBMCs. These receptors were collected from a woman between 18 and 29 years old in good health and CMV-seropositive.

The chain links TRBV27 to TRBJ2-1, with 8 bases lining up with TRBD2. CDR3 length equals 15 residues. The junction had 7 bases not matched to a gene; V was cut back by 5 bases and J by 4 bases. CDR1 is MNHEY and CDR2 is SMNVEV in the germline V gene (reference sequence). The DNA for the CDR3 is TGTGCCAGCAGTCCCGGGACTAGGGATTACAATGAGCAGTTCTTC. Its translation: CASSPGTRDYNEQFF.

The rearrangement joins TRBV19 to TRBJ2-3; D is perhaps TRBD2 (6 bases). This CDR3 comprises 14 residues. V lost 7 bases to trimming and J lost 6 bases, with 17 bases between them. The germline V gene has CDR1 LNHDA and CDR2 SQIVND (reference sequence). This CDR3 reads CASTQVTGSDTQYF. The CDR3 DNA reads TGTGCCAGTACCCAGGTTACCGGGAGTGATACGCAGTATTTT.

In its sample, this clone was seen once. The V and J genes are TRBV2 and TRBJ2-1; D is uncertain. In germline, CDR1 is SNHLY, CDR2 FYNNEI. Trimming shortened V by 3 bases and J by 6 bases, and 9 bases separated the two germline ends. The CDR3 consists of 13 residues. Here the CDR3 DNA reads TGTGCCAGCAGTGAGCTTGAGGCCAATGAGCAGTTCTTC. It translates to CASSELEANEQFF.

The V and J genes are TRBV5-4 and TRBJ2-3, with D possibly being TRBD1 (7 bases). V lost 0 bases and J lost 4, with 12 bases in between. Germline CDR1 and CDR2: SGHNT and YYREEE (reference sequence). There are 15 residues in the CDR3. The CDR3 nucleotides are TGTGCCAGCAGCTTGGAAGTCAGGGGGGCAGATACGCAGTATTTT. Protein product: CASSLEVRGADTQYF. The full variable domain, with the rest looked up from reference TRBV5-4 and TRBJ2-3, is ETGVTQSPTHLIKTRGQQVTLRCSSQSGHNTVSWYQQALGQGPQFIFQYYREEENGRGNFPPRFSGLQFPNYSSELNVNALELDDSALYLCASSLEVRGADTQYFGPGTRLTVL.

Only one count was recorded for this clone. The chain links TRBV7-3 to TRBJ1-5; D perhaps matches TRBD1 (5 bases). Trimming pared 2 bases from V and 7 bases from J, leaving 12 bases between. The CDR3 contains 14 residues. Germline CDR1 and CDR2: SGHTA and FQGTGA. The CDR3, as DNA: TGTGCCAGCAGCTTATCAGGGAGGGTCCAGCCCCAGCATTTT. Translated: CASSLSGRVQPQHF.

J is TRBJ1-4 and V is TRBV19; TRBD1 matches 10 bases. Losses at the gene ends were 5 bases for V and 4 bases for J; bases not matched to a gene: 4. The CDR3 loop spans 15 amino acids. Germline lookup yields CDR1 LNHDA and CDR2 SQIVND (reference sequence). The CDR3 sequence is CASSAGDRGNEKLFF. CDR3 nucleotides: TGTGCCAGTAGTGCAGGGGACAGGGGTAATGAAAAACTGTTTTTT. Supplemented by reference TRBV19 and TRBJ1-4, the full variable domain reads DGGITQSPKYLFRKEGQNVTLSCEQNLNHDAMYWYRQDPGQGLRLIYYSQIVNDFQKGDIAEGYSVSREKKESFPLTVTSAQKNPTAFYLCASSAGDRGNEKLFFGSGTQLSVL.

In DNA form, the CDR3 reads TGTGCCAGCAGCGGAGGATGGTTGGCGAACGAGCAGTACTTC. Amino acid sequence: CASSGGWLANEQYF. J is TRBJ2-7 and V is TRBV11-2, with a tentative D call TRBD2 (5 bases). Per the germline V gene, CDR1 is SGHAT and CDR2 is FQNNGV. The CDR3 spans 14 residues. The V gene lost 5 bases and the J gene lost 5 bases, with 16 bases spanning the gap.

The chain combines TRBV6-1 with TRBJ1-2, with D maybe TRBD1 (5 bases). CDR1 and CDR2 from the germline V gene are MNHNS and SASEGT. This CDR3 contains 13 residues. V lost 2 bases and J 6 bases, leaving 10 bases between the germline ends. In DNA form, the CDR3 reads TGTGCCAGCAGTGAATCAGGGCAAAATGGCTACACCTTC. It yields the protein CASSESGQNGYTF.

This chain joins TRBV27 and TRBJ2-7; D gene uncertain. V lost 3 bases to trimming and J lost 1 base, with 10 bases between them. The germline CDR1 and CDR2 sequences are MNHEY and SMNVEV (reference sequence). The CDR3 covers 14 residues. The CDR3 DNA is TGTGCCAGCAGTTTGGGCAGAACTTCCTACGAGCAGTACTTC. Amino acids: CASSLGRTSYEQYF.

The chain carries TRBV28 and TRBJ1-3; perhaps TRBD1 as D (6 bases). This CDR3 has 15 amino acids. Per the germline V gene, CDR1 is MDHEN and CDR2 is SYDVKM. Trimming removed 2 bases from V and 0 bases from J, with 8 bases in between. CDR3 region: CASSLGGSSGNTIYF. CDR3 bases: TGTGCCAGCAGTTTAGGGGGCAGCTCTGGAAACACCATATATTTT.

This chain connects TRBV9 to TRBJ2-4; possibly TRBD2 for D (6 bases). CDR1 SGDLS and CDR2 YYNGEE come from the germline V gene. The length of the CDR3 is 17 residues. Deletions cut 0 bases from V and 2 bases from J, with 15 bases between. CDR3 amino acids: CASSVGSGGLTKNIQYF. DNA for the CDR3: TGTGCCAGCAGCGTAGGCTCCGGGGGTCTGACCAAAAACATTCAGTACTTC. Full variable domain (rest looked up from reference TRBV9 and TRBJ2-4): DSGVTQTPKHLITATGQRVTLRCSPRSGDLSVYWYQQSLDQGLQFLIQYYNGEERAKGNILERFSAQQFPDLHSELNLSSLELGDSALYFCASSVGSGGLTKNIQYFGAGTRLSVL.

DNA for the CDR3: TGTGCCAGCAGTCGGGACAGACAAGAGACCCAGTACTTC. This gives the protein CASSRDRQETQYF. V gene TRBV7-9 combines with J gene TRBJ2-5, with TRBD1 matching over 7 bases. V trimming: 6 bases; J trimming: 2 bases; junction bases outside the gene matches: 3. The CDR3 runs to 13 residues. Germline CDR1 SEHNR, CDR2 FQNEAQ (reference sequence).

The chain uses TRBV30 and TRBJ2-7; D not resolved. CDR1 and CDR2 (germline): GTSNPN, SVGIG (reference sequence). The CDR3 runs to 13 residues. The V and J ends lost 0 bases and 0 bases respectively, with 6 bases between them. The CDR3 reads CAWSVDSSYEQYF. The CDR3 DNA is TGTGCCTGGAGTGTAGACTCCTCCTACGAGCAGTACTTC.